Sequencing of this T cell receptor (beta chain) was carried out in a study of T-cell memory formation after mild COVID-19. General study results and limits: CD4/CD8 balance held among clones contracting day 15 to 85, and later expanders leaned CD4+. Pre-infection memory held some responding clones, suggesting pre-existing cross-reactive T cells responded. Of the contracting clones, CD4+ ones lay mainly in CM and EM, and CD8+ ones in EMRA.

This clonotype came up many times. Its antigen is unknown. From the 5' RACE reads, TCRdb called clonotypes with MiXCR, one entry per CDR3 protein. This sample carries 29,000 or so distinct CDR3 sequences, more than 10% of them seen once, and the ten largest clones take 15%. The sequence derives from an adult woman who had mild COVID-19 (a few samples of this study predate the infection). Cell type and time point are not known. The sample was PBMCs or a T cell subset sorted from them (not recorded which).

The CDR3 sequence: CASTVTGNTEAFF. The CDR3 DNA follows: TGTGCCAGCACCGTCACAGGGAACACTGAAGCTTTCTTT. The rearrangement links TRBV6-1 to TRBJ1-1, with a possible D match to TRBD1 (5 bases). Germline CDR1 and CDR2: MNHNS and SASEGT. The CDR3 has 13 residues. V shed 7 bases and J shed 1 base, with 10 bases lying between them.